This passage covers 11 T cell receptor beta chains from one sample sequenced in a study of regulatory T cells in long-lasting Graves disease. Time point in this sample: persistent/refractory GD, antithyroid drugs over 5 years with positive TRAb. From RNA extracted from PBMCs, the TCR library was made. In building TCR beta libraries, iRepertoire HTBI primers were used together with Arm-PCR of CDR3 regions. Each CDR3 protein gets one entry after TCRdb re-called the multiplex PCR reads with MiXCR. The sample consists of about 460,000 distinct CDR3 sequences, approximately 23% of them appearing once. Source: peripheral blood mononuclear cells (PBMCs), taken when the disease was refractory, from a patient treated with antithyroid drugs. Receptor source: a female donor with Graves disease.

This clonotype was found many times. V and J are TRBV28 and TRBJ2-7; a weak D match, TRBD2 (6 bases). V gave up 4 bases and J gave up 0 bases, with 16 bases separating them. Germline V CDR1 and CDR2: MDHEN, SYDVKM. The CDR3 totals 16 residues. The CDR3 region is CASSSVSGGLSYEQYF. Written as DNA, the CDR3 is TGTGCCAGCAGTTCCGTTAGTGGGGGACTCTCCTACGAGCAGTACTTC.

This clonotype was seen ten or more times. The V gene is TRBV6-2 or TRBV6-3, the J gene TRBJ2-5; D is uncertain. V was trimmed by 2 bases and J by 5 bases, leaving 9 bases between them. The CDR3 has 13 amino acids. CDR1 and CDR2 (germline): MNHEY, SVGEGT. CDR3 DNA: TGTGCCAGCAGTTACGCCAGCTCGGAGACCCAGTACTTC. Translation: CASSYASSETQYF.

This clonotype was detected many times. The chain carries TRBV28 and TRBJ2-7, with 9 positions matching TRBD1. CDR3 length: 15 residues. CDR1 and CDR2 (germline): MDHEN, SYDVKM. The V and J ends lost 4 bases and 4 bases, in that order; junction bases with no gene match: 8. The CDR3 region is CASSSGTGLGYEQYF. CDR3 nucleotides: TGTGCCAGCAGTTCCGGGACAGGGCTCGGGTACGAGCAGTACTTC.

This clonotype occurred many times. The CDR3 sequence is CASSLGDPGEETQYF. In nucleotides, the CDR3 is TGTGCCAGCAGTTTAGGGGACCCTGGGGAAGAGACCCAGTACTTC. The chain recombines TRBV12-3 or TRBV12-4 with TRBJ2-5, with D perhaps being TRBD1 or TRBD2 (5 bases each). The V and J ends lost 1 base and 3 bases respectively, with 12 bases between them. CDR3 length: 15 residues.

There are many counts of this clonotype. This chain links TRBV13 with TRBJ2-5; D not resolved. CDR1 and CDR2 (germline): PRHDT, FYEKMQ (reference sequence). This CDR3 region has 13 residues. Deletions cut 5 bases from V and 1 base from J, with 8 bases between. The DNA for the CDR3 is TGTGCCAGCAGCAACACACCCCAAGAGACCCAGTACTTC. This sequence encodes CASSNTPQETQYF.

This clonotype appeared a few times. V gene TRBV30 combines with J gene TRBJ1-5; perhaps TRBD1 as D (6 bases). The germline V gene has CDR1 GTSNPN and CDR2 SVGIG (reference sequence). The length of the CDR3 is 13 residues. The germline V and J ends were trimmed by 4 bases and 5 bases, with 12 bases remaining between them. CDR3 sequence reads: CAWKGTPHQPQHF. The CDR3 nucleotides are TGTGCCTGGAAAGGGACACCACATCAGCCCCAGCATTTT. The variable domain in full, completed from reference TRBV30 and TRBJ1-5, reads SQTIHQWPATLVQPVGSPLSLECTVEGTSNPNLYWYRQAAGRGLQLLFYSVGIGQISSEVPQNLSASRPQDRQFILSSKKLLLSDSGFYLCAWKGTPHQPQHFGDGTRLSIL.

V and J are TRBV10-3 and TRBJ1-2, with 7 nucleotides matching TRBD1. CDR1 ENHRY and CDR2 SYGVKD come from the germline V gene. This CDR3 is built from 15 residues. The V gene end was trimmed by 2 bases and the J gene end by 6 bases; junction bases not matched to a gene: 9. In DNA form, the CDR3 reads TGTGCCATCAGTGAGACGGGACAGACCGGTGATGGCTACACCTTC. Translated, it gives CAISETGQTGDGYTF.

This clonotype came up a few times. This chain links TRBV13 with TRBJ1-2; 7 bases map to TRBD1. The J segment lost 6 bases and the V segment lost 3 bases, leaving 7 bases of the junction unmatched. The CDR3 spans 14 residues. Germline CDR1 reads PRHDT; CDR2 reads FYEKMQ (reference sequence). CDR3 bases: TGTGCCAGCAGCTTCTCGACAGGGCGGGATGGCTACACCTTC. Protein sequence: CASSFSTGRDGYTF. Filled out from reference TRBV13 and TRBJ1-2, the complete variable domain reads AAGVIQSPRHLIKEKRETATLKCYPIPRHDTVYWYQQGPGQDPQFLISFYEKMQSDKGSIPDRFSAQQFSDYHSELNMSSLELGDSALYFCASSFSTGRDGYTFGSGTRLTVV.

The DNA for the CDR3 is TGTGCCAGCCATAAACTCGACAGTGGCTACACCTTC. Translating it yields CASHKLDSGYTF. This chain connects TRBV19 to TRBJ1-2; possibly TRBD1 for D (5 bases). This CDR3 is 12 amino acids long. Germline CDR1 is LNHDA and CDR2 is SQIVND (reference sequence). Trimming pared 9 bases from V and 7 bases from J, leaving 15 bases between.

There are many counts of this clonotype. The chain joins TRBV7-2 to TRBJ2-7; D is possibly TRBD2 (5 bases). The CDR3 length is 12 residues. In germline, CDR1 is SGHTA, CDR2 FQGNSA. Trimming pared 3 bases from V and 7 bases from J, leaving 10 bases between. CDR3 amino acids: CASSFHTGEQYF. The CDR3 DNA is TGTGCCAGCAGCTTTCATACGGGAGAGCAGTACTTC. Supplemented by reference TRBV7-2 and TRBJ2-7, the full variable domain reads GAGVSQSPSNKVTEKGKDVELRCDPISGHTALYWYRQSLGQGLEFLIYFQGNSAPDKSGLPSDRFSAERTGGSVSTLTIQRTQQEDSAVYLCASSFHTGEQYFGPGTRLTVT.

This clonotype was counted at least ten times. Here the CDR3 reads CASSLAGQGNQPQHF. In DNA form, the CDR3 reads TGTGCCAGCAGCTTGGCTGGACAGGGTAATCAGCCCCAGCATTTT. The rearrangement uses TRBV12-3 or TRBV12-4 and TRBJ1-5, with 8 bases that match TRBD1. The J segment lost 4 bases and the V segment lost 6 bases, leaving 8 bases of the junction unmatched. The CDR3 length is 15 residues.